These 12 T cell receptor beta chains came from one sample sequenced in a study of T cell changes during pregnancy in multiple sclerosis. This table comes from immunoSEQ multiplex PCR, and its TCRdb copy is limited to in-frame clones, with some not included. The table records roughly 63,000 clones, about 90% of them present only once. The source was peripheral blood, collected in the second trimester of pregnancy. These receptors were taken from a female donor in good health, enrolled as a control in a pregnancy study.

The gene calls are TRBV6-5 and TRBJ2-7; 8 nucleotides align to TRBD1. CDR1 and CDR2 (germline): MNHEY, SVGAGI. The CDR3 extends over 11 amino acids. J lost 6 bases, V lost 6 bases, and 1 base had no gene match. The CDR3 reads CASSDRGEQYF. The DNA for the CDR3 is TGTGCCAGCAGCGACAGGGGCGAGCAGTACTTC.

V gene TRBV6-1 combines with J gene TRBJ2-5, with TRBD1 as a possible D gene (6 bases). Germline CDR1 is MNHNS and CDR2 is SASEGT. V shed 0 bases and J shed 1 base, with 9 bases lying between them. The CDR3 runs 15 residues. The CDR3, as DNA: TGTGCCAGCAGTGAAGCGTCAGGGGCCCAAGAGACCCAGTACTTC. It codes for CASSEASGAQETQYF.

This rearrangement joins TRBV7-9 to TRBJ1-5; D uncertain. The germline CDR1 and CDR2 sequences are SEHNR and FQNEAQ (reference sequence). V dropped 3 bases and J dropped 6 bases, with 6 bases sitting between them. CDR3 size: 12 residues. Written as DNA, the CDR3 is TGTGCCAGCAGCTTGGGAGGTCAGCCCCAGCATTTT. Amino acid sequence: CASSLGGQPQHF.

This chain connects TRBV5-1 to TRBJ2-5; the D gene is possibly TRBD2 (7 bases). CDR3 length: 15 residues. CDR1 SGHRS and CDR2 YFSETQ come from the germline V gene. V was cut by 2 bases and J by 3 bases, with 14 bases left in between. In nucleotides, the CDR3 is TGCGCCAGCAGCTTTGGCGGAGGGGGGGAAGAGACCCAGTACTTC. The encoded protein is CASSFGGGGEETQYF.

The chain employs TRBV27 and TRBJ2-6; 7 bases agree with TRBD2. J was trimmed by 0 bases and V by 8 bases; bases with no gene match: 7. Germline CDR1 and CDR2: MNHEY and SMNVEV (reference sequence). The CDR3 runs to 16 residues. CDR3 amino acids: CASGDWEGSGANVLTF. For the CDR3, the DNA is TGTGCCAGCGGAGACTGGGAGGGCTCTGGGGCCAACGTCCTGACTTTC. The entire variable domain, with the rest obtained from reference TRBV27 and TRBJ2-6, is as follows: EAQVTQNPRYLITVTGKKLTVTCSQNMNHEYMSWYRQDPGLGLRQIYYSMNVEVTDKGDVPEGYKVSRKEKRNFPLILESPSPNQTSLYFCASGDWEGSGANVLTFGAGSRLTVL.

The gene calls are TRBV28 and TRBJ2-7; TRBD2 matches at 7 bases. The length of the CDR3 is 17 residues. CDR1 MDHEN and CDR2 SYDVKM come from the germline V gene. After removal of 5 bases from V and 0 bases from J, the junction contained 13 bases not matched to a gene. In DNA form, the CDR3 reads TGTGCCAGCAGTCCCCCTGAGCGGCGCGGGAGCTCCTACGAGCAGTACTTC. Translating gives CASSPPERRGSSYEQYF.

The chain links TRBV4-1 to TRBJ1-2; D may be TRBD1 (6 bases). This CDR3 comprises 14 residues. Germline lookup yields CDR1 MGHRA and CDR2 YSYEKL. Trimming stripped 3 bases from V and 2 bases from J, with 10 bases between. CDR3 residues: CASSQPGTNYGYTF. As DNA, the CDR3 is TGCGCCAGCAGCCAGCCCGGGACAAACTATGGCTACACCTTC.

This clone has just one count. This sequence joins TRBV27 and TRBJ2-5, with a possible D match to TRBD2 (5 bases). V lost 6 bases to trimming and J lost 2 bases, with 13 bases between them. This CDR3 contains 14 residues. Germline V gene data show CDR1 as MNHEY and CDR2 as SMNVEV (reference sequence). This CDR3 reads CASSRTGWQETQYF. CDR3 nucleotide sequence: TGTGCCAGCAGCCGGACGGGGTGGCAAGAGACCCAGTACTTC.

This clone was seen only a few times. The chain employs TRBV7-9 and TRBJ1-1; D is perhaps TRBD1 (5 bases). The V end was cut by 5 bases, the J end by 6 bases, with 7 bases between. The CDR3 is made up of 11 amino acids. Germline V lookup: CDR1 SEHNR, CDR2 FQNEAQ (reference sequence). CDR3 nucleotide sequence: TGTGCCAGCAGCCAGGGTCCTGAAGCTTTCTTT. Translated, it gives CASSQGPEAFF.

The V and J genes are TRBV9 and TRBJ1-6; 10 bases agree with TRBD1. This CDR3 spans 17 amino acids. CDR1 SGDLS and CDR2 YYNGEE come from the germline V gene. J gave up 7 bases and V 2 bases, and 9 bases lay outside the gene matches. CDR3 residues: CASSVGTGVTRNSPLHF. For the CDR3, the DNA is TGTGCCAGCAGCGTGGGGACAGGGGTCACGAGGAATTCACCCCTCCACTTT. Full variable domain (outside the CDR3, taken from reference TRBV9 and TRBJ1-6): DSGVTQTPKHLITATGQRVTLRCSPRSGDLSVYWYQQSLDQGLQFLIQYYNGEERAKGNILERFSAQQFPDLHSELNLSSLELGDSALYFCASSVGTGVTRNSPLHFGNGTRLTVT.

The chain couples TRBV28 to TRBJ2-7; 7 bases line up with TRBD2. This CDR3 spans 13 amino acids. V was clipped by 2 bases and J by 3 bases; unmatched bases: 1. CDR1 MDHEN and CDR2 SYDVKM come from the germline V gene. CDR3 region: CASSLSGVYEQYF. The CDR3 coding sequence is TGTGCCAGCAGTTTAAGCGGGGTCTACGAGCAGTACTTC.

The chain uses TRBV7-9 and TRBJ2-2, with TRBD1 matching over 7 bases. Germline loops: CDR1 SEHNR, CDR2 FQNEAQ (reference sequence). Trimming took 5 bases from V and 7 from J; bases not matched to a gene: 13. The length of the CDR3 is 16 residues. The CDR3 DNA follows: TGTGCCAGCAGCCCAACCGGGACAGCAAATCGCGGGGAGCTGTTTTTT. Translated, it gives CASSPTGTANRGELFF.